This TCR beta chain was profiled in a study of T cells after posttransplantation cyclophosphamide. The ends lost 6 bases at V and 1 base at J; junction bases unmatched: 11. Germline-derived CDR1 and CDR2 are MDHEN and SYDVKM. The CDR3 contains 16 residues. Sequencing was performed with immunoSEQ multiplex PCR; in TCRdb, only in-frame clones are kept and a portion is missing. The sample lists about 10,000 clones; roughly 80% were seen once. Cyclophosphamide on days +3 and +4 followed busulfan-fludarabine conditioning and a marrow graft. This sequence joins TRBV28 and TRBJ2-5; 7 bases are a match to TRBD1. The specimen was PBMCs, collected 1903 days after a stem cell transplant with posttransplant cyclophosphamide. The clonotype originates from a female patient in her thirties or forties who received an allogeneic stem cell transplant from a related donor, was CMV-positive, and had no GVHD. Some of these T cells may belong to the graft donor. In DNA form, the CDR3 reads TGTGCCAGCAGCCTCCGACAGGGCATTCGCCAAGAGACCCAGTACTTC. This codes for CASSLRQGIRQETQYF. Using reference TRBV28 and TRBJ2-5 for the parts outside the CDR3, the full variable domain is DVKVTQSSRYLVKRTGEKVFLECVQDMDHENMFWYRQDPGLGLRLIYFSYDVKMKEKGDIPEGYSVSREKKERFSLILESASTNQTSMYLCASSLRQGIRQETQYFGPGTRLLVL.